Listed below are T cell receptor beta chains from one sample, sequenced in a study of T cells in Graves' hyperthyroidism and ophthalmopathy. MiXCR, run by TCRdb on the multiplex PCR reads, gives a single entry per CDR3 protein. The table records 480,000 or so distinct CDR3 sequences, 35% to 50% of them present only once. The sequencing input was peripheral blood or thyroid tissue (not recorded which). The receptors shown here come from an adult woman with Graves' disease, either hyperthyroidism or ophthalmopathy (not recorded which). CDR3s include the opening cysteine and the closing phenylalanine or tryptophan. D genes are given only for firm matches. Size is omitted from some rows. Given values are once, few, many or a class for expanded clones.

V	size	J	D	DNA	CDR3
TRBV28	many	TRBJ1-6	.	TGTGCCAGCAGTTGGGTGACGTACTCACCCCTCCACTTT	CASSWVTYSPLHF
TRBV10-3	.	TRBJ1-2	.	TGTGCCATCAGTGTAAATCAGGGCTACACCTTC	CAISVNQGYTF
TRBV20-1	.	TRBJ1-1	.	TGCAGTGCTAGCGGAGGGAGCGGGGCTGAAGCTTTCTTT	CSASGGSGAEAFF
TRBV7-2	.	TRBJ1-1	.	TGTGCCAGCAGCTTAGCGGCAGGGAGAGGGTACACTGAAGCTTTCTTT	CASSLAAGRGYTEAFF
TRBV5-1	.	TRBJ2-5	.	TGCGCCAGCAGCCATCGCCAGGGACGGGCCGGAGAGACCCAGTACTTC	CASSHRQGRAGETQYF
TRBV19	.	TRBJ2-5	.	TGTGCCAGTAGTACCCCGGAGGATGCCCAGTACTTC	CASSTPEDAQYF
TRBV2	many	TRBJ1-1	.	TGTGCCAGCAGAGTACAAGCGAACACTGAAGCTTTCTTT	CASRVQANTEAFF
TRBV9	many	TRBJ2-2	.	TGTGCCAGCAGCGTAGCAGGGGAGGACGGGGAGCTGTTTTTT	CASSVAGEDGELFF
TRBV5-1	few	TRBJ1-1	.	TGCGCCAGCAGCTTGGTTCCGGGCGCCGAGGCTTTCTTT	CASSLVPGAEAFF
TRBV29-1	.	TRBJ1-1	.	TGCAGCGTCAAGGGCGTCACGCCGAACACTGAAGCTTTCTTT	CSVKGVTPNTEAFF
TRBV7-2	many	TRBJ2-2	.	TGTGCCAGCAGCTCCCTAGGGGGAAGCACCGGGGAGCTGTTTTTT	CASSSLGGSTGELFF
TRBV12-3/TRBV12-4	.	TRBJ1-6	.	TGTGCCAGCAGTTGGGGGGGGTTGGCTTCACCCCTCCACTTT	CASSWGGLASPLHF
TRBV29-1	.	TRBJ1-3	.	TGCAGCGTCCTATCAGGGCTGGACACCATATATTTT	CSVLSGLDTIYF
TRBV12-3/TRBV12-4	many	TRBJ1-1	.	TGTGCCAGCAGGCCCTCCACAACAGGCCCTGAAGCTTTCTTT	CASRPSTTGPEAFF
TRBV6-2/TRBV6-3	many	TRBJ1-2	.	TGTGCCAGCAGCCGAAGACCGGGACCCAATGGCTACACCTTC	CASSRRPGPNGYTF
TRBV5-4	.	TRBJ1-3	.	TGTGCCAGCAGCCGTGCCTTGAGTAACACCATATATTTT	CASSRALSNTIYF
TRBV25-1	.	TRBJ2-3	.	TGTGCCAGCGACCCGTGCCCCGCAGCACGCACAGATACGCAGTATTTT	CASDPCPAARTDTQYF
TRBV19	many	TRBJ2-7	.	TGTGCCAGTAGTACCACCGGGACTCTCTCCTACGAGCAGTACTTC	CASSTTGTLSYEQYF
TRBV20-1	.	TRBJ2-5	TRBD2	TGCAGTGCTGGGAAAGCGGGGGGGCAAGAGACCCAGTACTTC	CSAGKAGGQETQYF
TRBV19	many	TRBJ1-5	TRBD1	TGTGCCAGTAACAACCTGGACAGGGAAAATCAGCCCCAGCATTTT	CASNNLDRENQPQHF
TRBV2	few	TRBJ1-2	.	TGTGCCAGCAGACACGGACGGACCTATGGCTACACCTTC	CASRHGRTYGYTF
TRBV29-1	few	TRBJ2-2	TRBD1	TGCAGCGTTGTCTGGTGGGACAGCTCCTCGAGCGGGGAGCTGTTTTTT	CSVVWWDSSSSGELFF
TRBV25-1	.	TRBJ1-2	TRBD1	TGTGCCTGCAGTGCCCCAACCGGGACAGGGGGTGCAAGAAGCTACACCTTC	CACSAPTGTGGARSYTF
TRBV6-6	many	TRBJ1-6	.	TGTGCCAGCAGTCCGAGTGTGCGTAATTCACCCCTCCACTTT	CASSPSVRNSPLHF
TRBV29-1	many	TRBJ2-5	TRBD2	TGCAGCGTTGCCCGCTCGCTAGCGGGAGAGACCCAGTACTTC	CSVARSLAGETQYF
TRBV6-5	few	TRBJ1-4	.	TGTGCCAGCAGTGAAAGGTTCGGGGCTGCAACTAATGAAAAACTGTTTTTT	CASSERFGAATNEKLFF
TRBV28	many	TRBJ1-2	TRBD1	TGTGCCAGCAGCCCCGGACAGGCTACGTATGGCTACACCTTC	CASSPGQATYGYTF
TRBV7-2	.	TRBJ2-7	.	TGTGCCAGCAGCTTAGCTCTTGGGCGGAGCGGCGAGCAGTACTTC	CASSLALGRSGEQYF
TRBV7-9	many	TRBJ1-1	.	TGTGCCAGCAGCCTATTTAACACTGAAGCTTTCTTT	CASSLFNTEAFF
TRBV5-1	.	TRBJ1-1	TRBD1	TGCGCCAGCGCAACAGGGGACACTGAAGCTTTCTTT	CASATGDTEAFF
TRBV13	many	TRBJ2-5	TRBD2	TGTGCCAGCAGCCCCGTAGCGGGAGAGGCGACCCAGTACTTC	CASSPVAGEATQYF
TRBV19	.	TRBJ1-5	.	TGTGCCAGTATTGGAAACAATCAGCCCCAGCATTTT	CASIGNNQPQHF
TRBV10-3	once	TRBJ2-7	TRBD1	TGTGCCACTTTAGAGGACAGGGGTTACGAGCAGTACTTC	CATLEDRGYEQYF
TRBV29-1	few	TRBJ2-7	.	TGCAGCGTCGTACTATCCCACGAGCAGTACTTC	CSVVLSHEQYF
TRBV6-5	.	TRBJ1-1	.	TGTGCCAGCAGCCCCCGGCCGAGGGACACTGAAGCTTTCTTT	CASSPRPRDTEAFF
TRBV29-1	.	TRBJ2-3	.	TGCAGCGGACGAAACACAGATACGCAGTATTTT	CSGRNTDTQYF
TRBV7-9	.	TRBJ2-7	TRBD2	TGCGCCAGCAGCCAAGATCTCGGCGGGGGTACCTACGAGCAGTACTTC	CASSQDLGGGTYEQYF
TRBV10-3	.	TRBJ1-2	.	TGTGCCACTCAGGCGGTCTATGGCTACACCTTC	CATQAVYGYTF
TRBV20-1	.	TRBJ1-1	.	TGCAGTGCTAGGTTGATGGAGGGCACTGAAGCTTTCTTT	CSARLMEGTEAFF
TRBV11-2	many	TRBJ1-1	.	TGTGCCAGCAGCTCACAGCAGATGAACACTGAAGCTTTCTTT	CASSSQQMNTEAFF
TRBV4-2	many	TRBJ1-1	.	TGTGCCAGCAGCCGGATCCTGGGGGGAAACCCTGAAGCTTTCTTT	CASSRILGGNPEAFF
TRBV24-1	few	TRBJ2-7	TRBD2	TGTGCCACCTCTCCTAGCGGGAGTTTCTACGAGCAGTACTTC	CATSPSGSFYEQYF
TRBV20-1	.	TRBJ1-1	.	TGCAGTGCCCGGGACCTTCAGGCGAACACTGAGGCTTTCTTT	CSARDLQANTEAFF
TRBV10-3	.	TRBJ1-4	.	TGTGCCATCAGCGGTGGTGAAGGGGATGTAGAAAAACTGTTTTTT	CAISGGEGDVEKLFF
TRBV20-1	.	TRBJ2-5	.	TGCAGTGCCAAGATTTGGGCGGGAAGGGGTGGAGAAGAGACCCAGTACTTC	CSAKIWAGRGGEETQYF
TRBV24-1	few	TRBJ2-5	.	TGTGCCACCAGTGATCTGGGCGCGGGACGGGAGACCCAGTACTTC	CATSDLGAGRETQYF
TRBV11-1	.	TRBJ1-2	.	TGTGCCAGCAGCCGGGGGCTCCTCTATGGCTACACCTTC	CASSRGLLYGYTF
TRBV29-1	few	TRBJ1-1	.	TGCAGCGCGACAGATTCCTGGGGAAACACTGAAGCTTTCTTT	CSATDSWGNTEAFF
TRBV20-1	.	TRBJ1-2	.	TGCAGTGCGGCGGACAGAAACACCGGGGACGATGGCTACACCTTC	CSAADRNTGDDGYTF
TRBV7-9	.	TRBJ1-1	.	TGTGCCAGCAGCTCCGGTCCTCCCGGGGGGAACACTGAAGCTTTCTTT	CASSSGPPGGNTEAFF
TRBV15	few	TRBJ2-7	TRBD2	TGTGCCACCAGCAGCCCACGTTCAGGCGGGAGAGGTGGCGAGCAGTACTTC	CATSSPRSGGRGGEQYF
TRBV5-1	.	TRBJ2-7	.	TGCGCCAGCAGCTCCGCCCAAAAACCTTTCCACGAGCAGTACTTC	CASSSAQKPFHEQYF
TRBV29-1	few	TRBJ2-7	.	TGCAGCGTTGAGCGAACAGTGTACGAGCAGTACTTC	CSVERTVYEQYF
TRBV7-2	.	TRBJ1-2	.	TGTGCCAGCAGCTTACAGAACTCTGGAAACACCTTC	CASSLQNSGNTF
TRBV2	.	TRBJ1-2	.	TGTGCCAGCAGAGCCTACACCTTC	CASRAYTF
TRBV13	.	TRBJ2-5	TRBD1	TGTGCCAGCAGCTTAGGCGGACAGGGGGTCCAGTACTTC	CASSLGGQGVQYF
TRBV20-1	once	TRBJ1-2	.	TGCAGTGCTAGAGATCTCAGCGGGGTTGACTATGGCTACACCTTC	CSARDLSGVDYGYTF
TRBV10-3	.	TRBJ2-3	.	TGTGCCATCAGTGACACCACAGATACGCAGTATTTT	CAISDTTDTQYF
TRBV10-3	.	TRBJ1-2	TRBD1	TGTGCCATCAGTGAATTCGGGGGACAGGGCTCTAACTATGGCTACACCTTC	CAISEFGGQGSNYGYTF